The rows below give T cell receptor beta chains drawn from one sample of a study of T cells in Graves' hyperthyroidism and ophthalmopathy. One entry per CDR3 protein, called by TCRdb with MiXCR from the multiplex PCR reads. The sample records 300,000 to 400,000 distinct CDR3 sequences, 14% being singletons. The sequenced sample was blood. These receptors were obtained from a woman in her 30s with Graves' hyperthyroidism. CDR3s include the opening cysteine and the closing phenylalanine or tryptophan. Fields, in order: CDR3 protein, CDR3 DNA, D gene, J gene, V gene, clone size. A D gene is named only where the DNA matches it firmly. Expanded clones are given a class, and other clones once, few, many or no size at all.

cdr3_aa: CASSFTSTSGAQYF
cdr3_nt: TGTGCCAGCAGTTTTACATCGACTTCCGGGGCCCAGTACTTC
d_call: -
j_call: TRBJ2-5
v_call: TRBV7-2
clone_size: many

cdr3_aa: CSVEGLAGARSYNEQFF
cdr3_nt: TGCAGCGTTGAAGGCCTAGCGGGAGCAAGGTCCTACAATGAGCAGTTCTTC
d_call: TRBD2
j_call: TRBJ2-1
v_call: TRBV29-1
clone_size: few

cdr3_aa: CASSNRSFYEQYF
cdr3_nt: TGTGCCAGCAGTAACAGGTCTTTCTACGAGCAGTACTTC
d_call: -
j_call: TRBJ2-7
v_call: TRBV6-2/TRBV6-3
clone_size: -

cdr3_aa: CANSANPARLAIHEQYF
cdr3_nt: TGTGCCAACAGTGCAAACCCAGCTCGGTTGGCGATCCACGAGCAGTACTTC
d_call: -
j_call: TRBJ2-7
v_call: TRBV12-3/TRBV12-4
clone_size: -

cdr3_aa: CASSSTWGQGSGELFF
cdr3_nt: TGTGCCAGCAGCTCGACATGGGGACAGGGCTCCGGGGAGCTGTTTTTT
d_call: TRBD1
j_call: TRBJ2-2
v_call: TRBV3-1
clone_size: -

cdr3_aa: CSATREETQYF
cdr3_nt: TGCAGTGCTACCAGGGAGGAGACCCAGTACTTC
d_call: -
j_call: TRBJ2-5
v_call: TRBV20-1
clone_size: many

cdr3_aa: CSATLRQSEQYF
cdr3_nt: TGCAGTGCTACCCTAAGACAAAGCGAGCAGTACTTC
d_call: -
j_call: TRBJ2-7
v_call: TRBV20-1
clone_size: -

cdr3_aa: CASSFSGFYTGELFF
cdr3_nt: TGTGCCAGCAGTTTCTCTGGATTTTACACCGGGGAGCTGTTTTTT
d_call: -
j_call: TRBJ2-2
v_call: TRBV28
clone_size: few

cdr3_aa: CASSQIRWGNSPLHF
cdr3_nt: TGTGCCAGCAGCCAGATAAGATGGGGAAATTCACCCCTCCACTTT
d_call: -
j_call: TRBJ1-6
v_call: TRBV28
clone_size: many

cdr3_aa: CASSLEAGDTDTQYF
cdr3_nt: TGTGCCAGCAGCTTAGAGGCGGGGGACACAGATACGCAGTATTTT
d_call: TRBD2
j_call: TRBJ2-3
v_call: TRBV7-9
clone_size: many

cdr3_aa: CASSLIAGGDLLYNEQFF
cdr3_nt: TGTGCCAGCAGCTTAATAGCGGGAGGGGATCTTTTGTACAATGAGCAGTTCTTC
d_call: TRBD2
j_call: TRBJ2-1
v_call: TRBV7-6
clone_size: -

cdr3_aa: CASNWSVSGRSEQYF
cdr3_nt: TGTGCCAGCAATTGGTCCGTTTCGGGGAGGAGCGAGCAGTACTTC
d_call: -
j_call: TRBJ2-7
v_call: TRBV28
clone_size: few

cdr3_aa: CASSLVASYNEQFF
cdr3_nt: TGTGCCAGCAGTTTAGTAGCGTCCTACAATGAGCAGTTCTTC
d_call: -
j_call: TRBJ2-1
v_call: TRBV27
clone_size: -

cdr3_aa: CSASLPMGGIQETQYF
cdr3_nt: TGCAGTGCTAGTCTTCCCATGGGCGGGATCCAAGAGACCCAGTACTTC
d_call: -
j_call: TRBJ2-5
v_call: TRBV20-1
clone_size: many

cdr3_aa: CASSLADVEQYF
cdr3_nt: TGTGCCAGCAGTTTAGCGGACGTCGAGCAGTACTTC
d_call: -
j_call: TRBJ2-7
v_call: TRBV28
clone_size: many

cdr3_aa: CASSSDRGRHTGELFF
cdr3_nt: TGTGCCAGCAGTTCTGACAGGGGACGGCACACCGGGGAGCTGTTTTTT
d_call: TRBD1
j_call: TRBJ2-2
v_call: TRBV12-3/TRBV12-4
clone_size: once

cdr3_aa: CASSSRPDGNNEQFF
cdr3_nt: TGTGCCAGCAGTTCAAGACCGGACGGGAACAATGAGCAGTTCTTC
d_call: -
j_call: TRBJ2-1
v_call: TRBV27
clone_size: many

cdr3_aa: CASRLGGAHNEQFF
cdr3_nt: TGTGCCAGCAGGCTTGGAGGGGCCCACAATGAGCAGTTCTTC
d_call: -
j_call: TRBJ2-1
v_call: TRBV6-1
clone_size: few

cdr3_aa: CASSRAPKGPGGPSYNEQFF
cdr3_nt: TGTGCCAGCTCACGAGCCCCAAAAGGACCGGGAGGGCCTTCCTACAATGAGCAGTTCTTC
d_call: TRBD2
j_call: TRBJ2-1
v_call: TRBV18
clone_size: -

cdr3_aa: CASSTSARVNEKLFF
cdr3_nt: TGTGCCAGTAGTACCAGTGCGAGAGTGAATGAAAAACTGTTTTTT
d_call: -
j_call: TRBJ1-4
v_call: TRBV19
clone_size: many

cdr3_aa: CASSWRTGGGEKLFF
cdr3_nt: TGTGCCAGCAGTTGGAGGACAGGGGGCGGTGAAAAACTGTTTTTT
d_call: TRBD1
j_call: TRBJ1-4
v_call: TRBV28
clone_size: many

cdr3_aa: CASSLGQPYEQYF
cdr3_nt: TGTGCCAGCAGTCTGGGGCAGCCCTACGAGCAGTACTTC
d_call: -
j_call: TRBJ2-7
v_call: TRBV12-3/TRBV12-4
clone_size: many

cdr3_aa: CSAFEEGLAGVSQETQYF
cdr3_nt: TGCAGTGCTTTCGAAGAGGGACTAGCGGGAGTCAGCCAAGAGACCCAGTACTTC
d_call: TRBD2
j_call: TRBJ2-5
v_call: TRBV20-1
clone_size: many

cdr3_aa: CASSQGQAKVAQYF
cdr3_nt: TGTGCCTCCTCTCAGGGGCAGGCCAAAGTGGCCCAGTACTTC
d_call: -
j_call: TRBJ2-5
v_call: TRBV6-2/TRBV6-3
clone_size: few

cdr3_aa: CSEGGRAYGANVLTF
cdr3_nt: TGCAGTGAAGGCGGGAGGGCCTATGGGGCCAACGTCCTGACTTTC
d_call: TRBD2
j_call: TRBJ2-6
v_call: TRBV20-1
clone_size: few

cdr3_aa: CASPQAFNTEAFF
cdr3_nt: TGTGCCAGCCCTCAGGCCTTTAACACTGAAGCTTTCTTT
d_call: -
j_call: TRBJ1-1
v_call: TRBV27
clone_size: -

cdr3_aa: CASSSEGGNTGELFF
cdr3_nt: TGTGCCAGCAGCTCCGAAGGGGGGAACACCGGGGAGCTGTTTTTT
d_call: -
j_call: TRBJ2-2
v_call: TRBV11-1
clone_size: many

cdr3_aa: CASSPRGADGTGTDTQYF
cdr3_nt: TGCGCCAGCAGCCCCCGAGGGGCTGACGGGACAGGGACAGATACGCAGTATTTT
d_call: TRBD1
j_call: TRBJ2-3
v_call: TRBV4-1
clone_size: -

cdr3_aa: CATSSTVEAGSSGELFF
cdr3_nt: TGTGCCACCAGTTCTACGGTAGAGGCAGGTTCCTCCGGGGAGCTGTTTTTT
d_call: -
j_call: TRBJ2-2
v_call: TRBV24-1
clone_size: many

cdr3_aa: CASSFLGGQPQHF
cdr3_nt: TGCGCCAGCAGCTTCCTAGGTGGTCAGCCCCAGCATTTT
d_call: -
j_call: TRBJ1-5
v_call: TRBV5-1
clone_size: many

cdr3_aa: CASCGGKISYNEQFF
cdr3_nt: TGTGCCAGCTGTGGCGGGAAGATTTCTTACAATGAGCAGTTCTTC
d_call: -
j_call: TRBJ2-1
v_call: TRBV6-2/TRBV6-3
clone_size: many

cdr3_aa: CASRRGPPGNTIYF
cdr3_nt: TGTGCCAGCAGAAGGGGGCCCCCTGGAAACACCATATATTTT
d_call: TRBD1
j_call: TRBJ1-3
v_call: TRBV27
clone_size: few

cdr3_aa: CASSDYEKLFF
cdr3_nt: TGTGCCAGCAGTGACTATGAAAAACTGTTTTTT
d_call: -
j_call: TRBJ1-4
v_call: TRBV28
clone_size: many

cdr3_aa: CASSHSTIQHTEAFF
cdr3_nt: TGTGCCAGCAGCCATTCTACCATTCAGCACACTGAAGCTTTCTTT
d_call: -
j_call: TRBJ1-1
v_call: TRBV7-8
clone_size: many

cdr3_aa: CSARERITYEQYF
cdr3_nt: TGCAGTGCCAGAGAGAGGATCACCTACGAGCAGTACTTC
d_call: -
j_call: TRBJ2-7
v_call: TRBV20-1
clone_size: many

cdr3_aa: CASSYGAGRHPHNEQFF
cdr3_nt: TGTGCCAGCAGTTACGGAGCGGGCAGGCATCCTCACAATGAGCAGTTCTTC
d_call: -
j_call: TRBJ2-1
v_call: TRBV5-6
clone_size: few

cdr3_aa: CASREDRLTEAFF
cdr3_nt: TGTGCCAGCAGGGAAGACAGGCTTACTGAAGCTTTCTTT
d_call: -
j_call: TRBJ1-1
v_call: TRBV12-3/TRBV12-4
clone_size: many

cdr3_aa: CASSEVTGANYGYTF
cdr3_nt: TGTGCCAGCAGTGAAGTGACAGGAGCTAACTATGGCTACACCTTC
d_call: -
j_call: TRBJ1-2
v_call: TRBV2
clone_size: many

cdr3_aa: CASKKGAGSYEQYF
cdr3_nt: TGTGCCAGCAAAAAGGGAGCAGGGTCCTACGAGCAGTACTTC
d_call: -
j_call: TRBJ2-7
v_call: TRBV27
clone_size: few

cdr3_aa: CASSLSYRGSNQPQHF
cdr3_nt: TGTGCCAGCAGTTTATCGTACAGGGGGAGCAATCAGCCCCAGCATTTT
d_call: TRBD1
j_call: TRBJ1-5
v_call: TRBV28
clone_size: many

cdr3_aa: CASRSGGGRSYNEQFF
cdr3_nt: TGTGCCAGCAGGTCCGGGGGGGGGAGGTCCTACAATGAGCAGTTCTTC
d_call: TRBD2
j_call: TRBJ2-1
v_call: TRBV28
clone_size: -

cdr3_aa: CASSPQQGNIIYF
cdr3_nt: TGTGCCAGCTCACCTCAACAGGGAAACATCATATATTTT
d_call: -
j_call: TRBJ1-3
v_call: TRBV18
clone_size: few

cdr3_aa: CATSQAAGGAETQYF
cdr3_nt: TGTGCCACCAGTCAGGCAGCGGGAGGGGCAGAGACCCAGTACTTC
d_call: TRBD2
j_call: TRBJ2-5
v_call: TRBV24-1
clone_size: many

cdr3_aa: CASSFPWYNEQFF
cdr3_nt: TGTGCCAGCAGCTTCCCGTGGTACAATGAGCAGTTCTTC
d_call: -
j_call: TRBJ2-1
v_call: TRBV11-2
clone_size: many

cdr3_aa: CSVGDSRNEKLFF
cdr3_nt: TGCAGCGTTGGGGACAGCAGAAATGAAAAACTGTTTTTT
d_call: TRBD1
j_call: TRBJ1-4
v_call: TRBV29-1
clone_size: few

cdr3_aa: CASRSNANTGELFF
cdr3_nt: TGTGCCAGCAGGAGCAATGCGAACACCGGGGAGCTGTTTTTT
d_call: -
j_call: TRBJ2-2
v_call: TRBV12-3/TRBV12-4
clone_size: many

cdr3_aa: CASNQGAIPSGELVF
cdr3_nt: TGTGCCAGTAATCAGGGGGCGATTCCATCCGGGGAGCTGGTTTTT
d_call: TRBD1
j_call: TRBJ2-2
v_call: TRBV19
clone_size: -

cdr3_aa: CASSPIQAGFLNEQFF
cdr3_nt: TGTGCCAGCAGCCCTATCCAAGCGGGGTTCCTCAATGAGCAGTTCTTC
d_call: TRBD2
j_call: TRBJ2-1
v_call: TRBV11-2
clone_size: many

cdr3_aa: CASKGFGSYQPQHF
cdr3_nt: TGTGCCAGCAAGGGCTTCGGTAGCTATCAGCCCCAGCATTTT
d_call: -
j_call: TRBJ1-5
v_call: TRBV28
clone_size: few

cdr3_aa: CASSLGFEQFF
cdr3_nt: TGTGCCAGCAGCCTAGGTTTTGAGCAGTTCTTC
d_call: -
j_call: TRBJ2-1
v_call: TRBV12-3/TRBV12-4
clone_size: many

cdr3_aa: CASSPPGRGETQYF
cdr3_nt: TGTGCCAGCAGCCCGCCCGGGCGCGGGGAGACCCAGTACTTC
d_call: -
j_call: TRBJ2-5
v_call: TRBV7-9
clone_size: many

cdr3_aa: CASSSTSGRFNEQFF
cdr3_nt: TGTGCCAGCAGCTCGACTAGCGGGAGGTTCAATGAGCAGTTCTTC
d_call: TRBD2
j_call: TRBJ2-1
v_call: TRBV7-2
clone_size: many

cdr3_aa: CASGASAANEQFF
cdr3_nt: TGTGCCAGCGGGGCTAGCGCTGCCAATGAGCAGTTCTTC
d_call: -
j_call: TRBJ2-1
v_call: TRBV13
clone_size: -

cdr3_aa: CSARGTENSPLHF
cdr3_nt: TGCAGTGCTAGGGGGACAGAGAATTCACCCCTCCACTTT
d_call: TRBD1
j_call: TRBJ1-6
v_call: TRBV20-1
clone_size: -

cdr3_aa: CSAVRDSRNTEAFF
cdr3_nt: TGCAGTGCTGTCCGGGACAGTCGGAACACTGAAGCTTTCTTT
d_call: TRBD1
j_call: TRBJ1-1
v_call: TRBV20-1
clone_size: many

cdr3_aa: CASSLAGGITEAFF
cdr3_nt: TGTGCCAGCAGCTTAGCAGGGGGCATAACTGAAGCTTTCTTT
d_call: TRBD1
j_call: TRBJ1-1
v_call: TRBV7-2
clone_size: -

cdr3_aa: CASSFPEENTIYF
cdr3_nt: TGTGCCAGCAGTTTCCCCGAGGAAAACACCATATATTTT
d_call: -
j_call: TRBJ1-3
v_call: TRBV28
clone_size: many

cdr3_aa: CASSLSLGGMNTEAFF
cdr3_nt: TGTGCCAGCAGTTTATCCCTCGGAGGGATGAACACTGAAGCTTTCTTT
d_call: -
j_call: TRBJ1-1
v_call: TRBV28
clone_size: -

cdr3_aa: CASSLPRVTDTQYF
cdr3_nt: TGTGCCAGCAGTTTACCTAGGGTCACAGATACGCAGTATTTT
d_call: -
j_call: TRBJ2-3
v_call: TRBV12-3/TRBV12-4
clone_size: many

cdr3_aa: CASSFRGSDGYTF
cdr3_nt: TGTGCCAGCAGTTTCCGGGGAAGTGATGGCTACACCTTC
d_call: -
j_call: TRBJ1-2
v_call: TRBV27
clone_size: -